This entry lists 32 T cell receptor beta chains sequenced from one sample in a study of blood T cells in healthy people across ages. Next came a second PCR, run for about 6 to 12 cycles, which used a sample-barcoded 5' primer along with a J-beta primer mix. TCRdb re-derived calls from the 5' RACE reads in MiXCR, one entry per CDR3 protein. The table has approximately 900,000 distinct CDR3 sequences, around 48% seen once. The sample taken for sequencing was blood. Source of these receptors: a man aged 25-40 years in good health.

The chain recombines TRBV7-2 with TRBJ2-3; 12 bases line up with TRBD2. CDR3 length: 19 residues. J was trimmed by 2 bases and V by 5 bases; bases with no gene match: 14. CDR1 and CDR2 from the germline V gene are SGHTA and FQGNSA. The CDR3 DNA is TGTGCCAGCAGCCGATGGTCTAGCGGGGGGGGAATAAACACAGATACGCAGTATTTT. This encodes CASSRWSSGGGINTDTQYF.

The chain couples TRBV24-1 to TRBJ2-3; D gene uncertain. Trimming removed 2 bases from V and 4 bases from J, with 15 bases in between. The CDR3 extends over 16 amino acids. Germline CDR1 KGHDR, CDR2 SFDVKD. CDR3 in amino acids: CATSDSAAASPDTQYF. The CDR3 bases are TGTGCCACCAGTGATTCCGCAGCAGCTAGTCCAGATACGCAGTATTTT.

This clonotype showed up just a few times. The gene calls are TRBV27 and TRBJ2-4; D is unresolved. Judging by the DNA end, TRBJ2-7 fits better; the J call may be wrong. Germline lookup yields CDR1 MNHEY and CDR2 SMNVEV (reference sequence). CDR3 length: 15 residues. The CDR3 protein is CASSLSLWGSYEQYF. The CDR3 nucleotides are TGTGCCAGCAGTTTATCGTTGTGGGGTAGTTACGAGCAGTACTTC.

This clonotype appeared many times. The rearrangement uses TRBV30 and TRBJ1-5; tentative D call: TRBD1 (6 bases). V was clipped by 1 base and J by 2 bases, with 9 bases between them. The CDR3 runs 14 residues. Germline CDR1 reads GTSNPN; CDR2 reads SVGIG (reference sequence). The CDR3 reads CAWSASGGNQPQHF. The CDR3 DNA reads as TGTGCCTGGAGTGCCTCAGGGGGCAATCAGCCCCAGCATTTT.

The J gene is TRBJ1-2, the V gene TRBV28; D remains unclear. The CDR3 runs 12 residues. Germline CDR1 reads MDHEN; CDR2 reads SYDVKM. The ends were cut back, 3 bases at V and 5 bases at J, with 7 bases in the middle. In DNA, the CDR3 is TGTGCCAGCAGTTTGAAGGAATATGGCTACACCTTC. This translates into CASSLKEYGYTF.

The chain carries TRBV12-3 or TRBV12-4 and TRBJ2-7, with 10 nucleotides matching TRBD2. The J call could be wrong; TRBJ2-5 is a better fit for the DNA end. The CDR3 totals 15 residues. DNA of the CDR3: TGTGCCAGCAGTTGGGTAGCGGGGGGCCGGGAGACCCAGTACTTC. It encodes CASSWVAGGRETQYF.

This clonotype was seen a handful of times. The rearrangement joins TRBV4-2 to TRBJ2-5; 7 bases match TRBD2. J lost 5 bases, V lost 0 bases, and 9 bases had no gene match. Germline loops: CDR1 LGHNA, CDR2 YNFKEQ. This CDR3 region has 16 residues. CDR3 DNA: TGTGCCAGCAGCCAAGATGCAGGACTAGGCAGGGAGACCCAGTACTTC. This encodes CASSQDAGLGRETQYF.

There are a few counts of this clonotype. This sequence joins TRBV5-1 and TRBJ2-1; 8 positions agree with TRBD1. CDR1 SGHRS and CDR2 YFSETQ come from the germline V gene. V was pared by 2 bases and J by 6 bases, with 13 bases of the junction left unmatched. This CDR3 is 17 amino acids long. The CDR3 DNA sequence: TGCGCCAGCAGCTTAAAGACCGGGACAGGTTTCGGCAATGAGCAGTTCTTC. The encoded protein is CASSLKTGTGFGNEQFF.

The gene calls are TRBV6-1 and TRBJ2-2, with 7 bases matching TRBD1. Germline lookup yields CDR1 MNHNS and CDR2 SASEGT. The CDR3 extends over 17 amino acids. The V gene end was trimmed by 4 bases and the J gene end by 5 bases; junction bases not matched to a gene: 13. As DNA, the CDR3 is TGTGCCAGCAGTGGGATTTTGACCGGGACAGTAACCGGGGAGCTGTTTTTT. This gives the protein CASSGILTGTVTGELFF.

This clonotype was picked up a small number of times. The V and J genes are TRBV11-2 and TRBJ2-1, with 10 bases lining up with TRBD2. V lost 5 bases, J lost 7 bases, and 11 bases stayed unmatched. Germline-derived CDR1 and CDR2 are SGHAT and FQNNGV. The CDR3 totals 16 residues. The CDR3 loop reads CASSSTAGLADNEQFF. CDR3 DNA: TGTGCCAGCAGCAGCACCGCCGGACTAGCGGATAATGAGCAGTTCTTC.

In its sample, this clonotype was seen a few times. The V and J genes are TRBV20-1 and TRBJ2-1, with 8 bases matching TRBD1. Germline lookup yields CDR1 DFQATT and CDR2 SNEGSKA (reference sequence). This CDR3 has 14 amino acids. The V gene end was trimmed by 6 bases and the J gene end by 0 bases; junction bases not matched to a gene: 4. The CDR3 protein is CSAEGQVSYNEQFF. CDR3 DNA: TGCAGTGCCGAGGGACAGGTCTCCTACAATGAGCAGTTCTTC.

The chain carries TRBV6-1 and TRBJ2-5; 7 nucleotides match TRBD2. The germline CDR1 and CDR2 sequences are MNHNS and SASEGT. V shed 5 bases and J 3 bases; nucleotides not matched to a gene: 6. CDR3 size: 14 residues. In DNA, the CDR3 is TGTGCCAGCAGTCTAGCGGTTTTAAAAGAGACCCAGTACTTC. Translating it yields CASSLAVLKETQYF.

This chain links TRBV27 with TRBJ2-1; 7 bases fit TRBD2. V shed 6 bases and J 7 bases; nucleotides not matched to a gene: 6. Germline V gene lookup returns CDR1 MNHEY and CDR2 SMNVEV (reference sequence). This CDR3 has 13 amino acids. CDR3 sequence (DNA): TGTGCCAGCAGACGCGGGGGTGGGAATGAGCAGTTCTTC. The encoded protein is CASRRGGGNEQFF.

CDR3 protein: CSAGGGNTEAFF. Written as DNA, the CDR3 is TGCAGTGCTGGCGGGGGGAACACTGAAGCTTTCTTT. The chain carries TRBV20-1 and TRBJ1-1; maybe TRBD1 (5 bases). Trimming shortened V by 5 bases and J by 1 base, and 8 bases separated the two germline ends. The CDR3 sequence is 12 residues long. Germline V gene data show CDR1 as DFQATT and CDR2 as SNEGSKA (reference sequence).

The gene calls are TRBV6-1 and TRBJ1-2; no reliable D call. There are 13 residues in the CDR3. Germline CDR1 is MNHNS and CDR2 is SASEGT. Trimming left V 11 bases short and J 4 bases short, with 17 bases between. The CDR3 spells CAALGSIGYGYTF. The CDR3 region has the DNA TGTGCCGCCCTAGGGTCAATCGGCTATGGCTACACCTTC.

This chain joins TRBV28 and TRBJ1-6; maybe TRBD1 (5 bases). Between the trimmed V and J ends, which lost 2 bases and 7 bases, there was a span of 9 bases. This CDR3 comprises 14 residues. From germline, CDR1 is MDHEN and CDR2 SYDVKM. CDR3 protein: CASSLLQGNSPLHF. The CDR3 coding sequence is TGTGCCAGCAGTTTACTCCAGGGAAATTCACCCCTCCACTTT. Using reference TRBV28 and TRBJ1-6 for the parts outside the CDR3, the full variable domain is DVKVTQSSRYLVKRTGEKVFLECVQDMDHENMFWYRQDPGLGLRLIYFSYDVKMKEKGDIPEGYSVSREKKERFSLILESASTNQTSMYLCASSLLQGNSPLHFGNGTRLTVT.

V gene TRBV29-1 combines with J gene TRBJ2-3; the match to TRBD2 covers 7 bases. Germline lookup yields CDR1 SQVTM and CDR2 ANQGSEA. This CDR3 has 15 amino acids. J gave up 2 bases and V 7 bases, and 12 bases lay outside the gene matches. For the CDR3, the DNA is TGCAGCGCCGCGGCGGGTAGCGGGTACACAGATACGCAGTATTTT. Its translation: CSAAAGSGYTDTQYF.

The chain has TRBV12-3 or TRBV12-4 and TRBJ1-5; D ambiguous. V was pared by 2 bases and J by 2 bases, with 13 bases between. The CDR3 spans 16 residues. The DNA of the CDR3 is TGTGCCAGCAGTTTATCCACGGGGAACGGCAATCAGCCCCAGCATTTT. This sequence encodes CASSLSTGNGNQPQHF.

This clonotype was observed a few times. The rearrangement joins TRBV9 to TRBJ2-3; D gene unclear. This CDR3 has 13 amino acids. Trimming took 5 bases from V and 4 from J, leaving 11 bases between them. The germline V gene has CDR1 SGDLS and CDR2 YYNGEE. This CDR3 is CASRGMAADTQYF. The CDR3 bases are TGTGCCAGCAGAGGGATGGCGGCAGATACGCAGTATTTT.

The J gene is TRBJ2-1, the V gene TRBV4-3; D is undetermined. Germline loops: CDR1 LGHNA, CDR2 YSLEER. With 4 bases removed from V and 8 bases from J, the gap between germline ends came to 12 bases. The CDR3 runs 13 residues. The CDR3 DNA follows: TGCGCCAGCAGCCCACGACTGGGCTATGAGCAGTTCTTC. Translating it yields CASSPRLGYEQFF.

The CDR3 bases are TGTGCCAGCAGTTACTCGACACAGGGAAGTACCGGGGAGCTGTTTTTT. This sequence encodes CASSYSTQGSTGELFF. V gene TRBV6-5 combines with J gene TRBJ2-2, with D perhaps TRBD1 (6 bases). From germline, CDR1 is MNHEY and CDR2 SVGAGI. V was trimmed by 0 bases and J by 5 bases, leaving 13 bases between them. The CDR3 is 16 amino acids.

The V call is TRBV7-3, the J call TRBJ2-5, with 12 bases matching TRBD2. Germline-derived CDR1 and CDR2 are SGHTA and FQGTGA. The CDR3 sequence is 16 residues long. V was pared by 5 bases and J by 11 bases, with 15 bases of the junction left unmatched. The CDR3 sequence: CASSRLAGVRRNEQYF. CDR3 DNA: TGTGCCAGCAGCCGACTAGCGGGGGTCCGCCGAAATGAGCAGTACTTC.

A few counts support this clonotype. The chain couples TRBV20-1 to TRBJ1-4, with a weak D call TRBD1 (5 bases). This CDR3 is built from 13 residues. V was shortened by 5 bases and J by 8 bases, with 15 bases between the two germline ends. Germline V gene data show CDR1 as DFQATT and CDR2 as SNEGSKA (reference sequence). CDR3: CSALRAGGEKLFF. The CDR3 DNA is TGCAGTGCTCTCCGGGCCGGGGGGGAAAAACTGTTTTTT.

CDR3: CSARDGDRYEQYF. The CDR3 region has the DNA TGCAGTGCTAGAGACGGAGATCGCTACGAGCAGTACTTC. The chain has TRBV20-1 and TRBJ2-7; no reliable D call. The V gene's germline CDR1 is DFQATT and CDR2 SNEGSKA (reference sequence). The V end lost 0 bases, the J end lost 3 bases, and 9 bases lay between the germline ends. CDR3 length equals 13 residues.

This clonotype turned up a few times. This chain joins TRBV10-3 and TRBJ1-6; 9 bases are a match to TRBD1. The CDR3 consists of 15 residues. The V and J ends lost 6 bases and 7 bases, in that order; junction bases with no gene match: 7. CDR1 and CDR2 (germline): ENHRY, SYGVKD. Here the CDR3 reads CAIRTTGGRNSPLHF. The CDR3 DNA reads as TGTGCCATCAGAACTACAGGGGGCAGGAATTCACCCCTCCACTTT.

This clonotype was detected once. V is TRBV20-1 and J is TRBJ2-3; 7 bases align to TRBD1. CDR1 is DFQATT and CDR2 is SNEGSKA in the germline V gene (reference sequence). Trimming took 2 bases from V and 0 from J; bases not matched to a gene: 2. The CDR3 sequence is 14 residues long. CDR3 in amino acids: CSARRGLSTDTQYF. CDR3 in DNA: TGCAGTGCTAGAAGGGGGCTGAGCACAGATACGCAGTATTTT.

This chain connects TRBV9 to TRBJ2-5, with D maybe TRBD1 (5 bases). CDR1 is SGDLS, CDR2 YYNGEE, per germline. The CDR3 consists of 15 residues. The CDR3 loop reads CAKRPVGHPWVEQYF. The CDR3 region has the DNA TGTGCAAAACGTCCGGTCGGACACCCGTGGGTAGAGCAGTACTTC.

V usage is TRBV28 and J usage is TRBJ2-3; D possibly matches TRBD1 or TRBD2 (6 bases each). CDR3 length equals 18 residues. The germline V and J ends were trimmed by 2 bases and 0 bases, with 18 bases remaining between them. Germline CDR1 MDHEN, CDR2 SYDVKM. CDR3 bases: TGTGCCAGCAGTTTAAACAGGGCGGTCGCGGGGAGCACAGATACGCAGTATTTT. Amino acids: CASSLNRAVAGSTDTQYF.

V usage is TRBV2 and J usage is TRBJ2-7; TRBD1 agrees at 7 bases. This CDR3 is 15 amino acids long. The V gene's germline CDR1 is SNHLY and CDR2 FYNNEI. V lost 5 bases, J lost 3 bases, and 10 bases stayed unmatched. This chain's CDR3 is CASSSAPGQFYEQYF. CDR3 coding DNA: TGTGCCAGCAGTTCAGCACCGGGACAGTTCTACGAGCAGTACTTC.

This chain joins TRBV6-1 and TRBJ2-3; D unclear. Deletions cut 5 bases from V and 6 bases from J, with 12 bases between. This CDR3 comprises 13 residues. Germline CDR1 reads MNHNS; CDR2 reads SASEGT. This CDR3 reads CASSTSIGDTQYF. The CDR3 DNA reads TGTGCCAGCAGTACCTCGATCGGGGATACGCAGTATTTT.

This clonotype appeared many times. DNA of the CDR3: TGTGCCAGCAGCCTACTACTAGCTTCGCGGGGGTTGGCTGGGGAGCAGTACTTC. It specifies CASSLLLASRGLAGEQYF. This rearrangement joins TRBV7-2 to TRBJ2-7; 7 nucleotides match TRBD2. The V gene's germline CDR1 is SGHTA and CDR2 FQGNSA. This CDR3 has 18 residues. The V segment lost 5 bases and the J segment 7 bases; nucleotides outside the gene matches: 23.

This chain joins TRBV28 and TRBJ1-1; D uncertain. This CDR3 region has 14 residues. With 2 bases removed from V and 4 bases from J, the gap between germline ends came to 11 bases. CDR1 and CDR2 from the germline V gene are MDHEN and SYDVKM. CDR3 nucleotides: TGTGCCAGCAGTTTAATGGGAGATGGCACTGAAGCTTTCTTT. Amino acid sequence: CASSLMGDGTEAFF.